These 29 T cell receptor beta chains were sequenced from one sample in a study of T cells in Graves' hyperthyroidism and ophthalmopathy. TCR beta CDR3 region amplification was performed from RNA transcripts. An initial round of RT-PCR targeting the TCR CDR3 relied on the HTBI primer set. Via MiXCR, TCRdb re-called the multiplex PCR reads, giving one row per CDR3 protein. Of hundreds of thousands of distinct CDR3 sequences in the sample, less than 25% were seen once. Sequencing was performed on blood. The source is a man aged 25 to 40 with Graves' ophthalmopathy.

The V gene is TRBV29-1, the J gene TRBJ1-1; unclear D gene. There are 15 residues in the CDR3. Germline CDR1 reads SQVTM; CDR2 reads ANQGSEA. Trimming shortened V by 4 bases and J by 0 bases, and 15 bases separated the two germline ends. CDR3 sequence reads: CSVVPQKSMNTEAFF. DNA of the CDR3: TGCAGCGTTGTCCCCCAAAAAAGCATGAACACTGAAGCTTTCTTT.

There are many counts of this clonotype. J is TRBJ1-4 and V is TRBV6-1, with TRBD1 matching over 10 bases. The CDR3 has 15 amino acids. From germline, CDR1 is MNHNS and CDR2 SASEGT. After removal of 6 bases from V and 6 bases from J, the junction contained 7 bases not matched to a gene. DNA for the CDR3: TGTGCCAGCAGACTCGGACAGGGGGTCGATGAAAAACTGTTTTTT. Its protein is CASRLGQGVDEKLFF.

The sample holds many counts of this clonotype. The rearrangement uses TRBV19 and TRBJ1-1; D possibly corresponds to TRBD1 (5 bases). Looked up from germline, CDR1 is LNHDA and CDR2 is SQIVND (reference sequence). V lost 5 bases and J lost 2, with 12 bases in between. This CDR3 region has 14 residues. The CDR3: CASSFGTLNTEAFF. CDR3 coding DNA: TGTGCCAGTAGTTTCGGGACCCTAAACACTGAAGCTTTCTTT.

This clonotype was seen at least ten times. The chain has TRBV27 and TRBJ2-1; TRBD2 agrees at 10 bases. Trimming removed 6 bases from V and 6 bases from J; junction bases left unmatched: 8. In germline, CDR1 is MNHEY, CDR2 SMNVEV (reference sequence). The CDR3 consists of 15 residues. CDR3 residues: CASSILAGEGNEQFF. CDR3 bases: TGTGCCAGCAGCATTCTAGCGGGAGAGGGCAATGAGCAGTTCTTC.

The chain combines TRBV19 with TRBJ2-1; D is perhaps TRBD1 (6 bases). The CDR3 sequence is 15 residues long. The germline V gene encodes CDR1 LNHDA and CDR2 SQIVND (reference sequence). Trimming took 8 bases from V and 0 from J, leaving 14 bases between them. Here the CDR3 DNA reads TGTGCCAGTGCGACCGACAGGAGCTCCTACAATGAGCAGTTCTTC. Protein sequence: CASATDRSSYNEQFF.

The chain joins TRBV19 to TRBJ1-1; TRBD1 matches at 8 bases. Germline V CDR1 and CDR2: LNHDA, SQIVND (reference sequence). The CDR3 is 15 amino acids. V was pared by 7 bases and J by 6 bases, with 13 bases of the junction left unmatched. CDR3 coding DNA: TGTGCCAGTACTTCGACAGGGGCGGATGCGGCTGAAGCTTTCTTT. This gives the protein CASTSTGADAAEAFF.

This clonotype has a count of ten or more. This rearrangement joins TRBV20-1 to TRBJ1-1; TRBD1 aligns across 10 bases. CDR1 is DFQATT, CDR2 SNEGSKA, per germline (reference sequence). V lost 7 bases, J lost 2 bases, and 4 bases stayed unmatched. The CDR3 sequence is 13 residues long. The CDR3 bases are TGCAGTGTAAGGGACAGGGGCAACACTGAAGCTTTCTTT. It is translated as CSVRDRGNTEAFF.

This clonotype came up many times. The chain links TRBV30 to TRBJ1-6, with D tentatively TRBD1 (6 bases). The ends were cut back, 0 bases at V and 10 bases at J, with 10 bases in the middle. The CDR3 is 13 residues long. Germline V lookup: CDR1 GTSNPN, CDR2 SVGIG (reference sequence). The CDR3 nucleotides are TGTGCCTGGAGTGTAGGGGGGTACTCACCCCTCCACTTT. Amino acids: CAWSVGGYSPLHF.

V usage is TRBV20-1 and J usage is TRBJ2-1, with a tentative D call TRBD1 (5 bases). This CDR3 region has 12 residues. CDR1 DFQATT and CDR2 SNEGSKA come from the germline V gene (reference sequence). Trimming removed 6 bases from V and 5 bases from J, with 11 bases in between. The DNA for the CDR3 is TGCAGTGCCCCCAGGGTGGACAATGAGCAGTTCTTC. It yields the protein CSAPRVDNEQFF.

The rearrangement joins TRBV9 to TRBJ1-6; D is uncertain. Germline CDR1 and CDR2: SGDLS and YYNGEE. The germline V and J ends were trimmed by 4 bases and 7 bases, with 12 bases remaining between them. The CDR3 consists of 14 residues. CDR3 region: CASSSQGRNSPLHF. The DNA for the CDR3 is TGTGCCAGCAGCTCACAAGGGCGAAATTCACCCCTCCACTTT.

This clonotype was counted at least ten times. The chain couples TRBV27 to TRBJ2-1; no clear D gene. V was clipped by 5 bases and J by 3 bases, with 8 bases between them. Per the germline V gene, CDR1 is MNHEY and CDR2 is SMNVEV (reference sequence). The CDR3 runs 13 residues. CDR3 protein: CASSLAHYNEQFF. In DNA form, the CDR3 reads TGTGCCAGCAGTCTTGCTCACTACAATGAGCAGTTCTTC.

The chain carries TRBV27 and TRBJ2-2, with 12 bases lining up with TRBD2. CDR3 length: 16 amino acids. The V and J ends lost 2 bases and 11 bases, in that order; junction bases with no gene match: 9. Germline V lookup: CDR1 MNHEY, CDR2 SMNVEV (reference sequence). CDR3 protein: CASSLPGTSGPDELFF. CDR3 coding DNA: TGTGCCAGCAGTTTACCTGGGACTAGCGGGCCCGACGAGCTGTTTTTT.

This clonotype has only a few counts. The CDR3 spells CASSLMGLADNTGELFF. The CDR3 DNA follows: TGTGCCAGTAGTCTCATGGGACTAGCAGATAACACCGGGGAGCTGTTTTTT. J is TRBJ2-2 and V is TRBV19; 9 bases align to TRBD2. The CDR3 covers 17 residues. V dropped 5 bases and J dropped 2; count of bases not matched to a gene: 9. CDR1 and CDR2 (germline): LNHDA, SQIVND (reference sequence).

This clonotype was detected only a few times. The gene calls are TRBV14 and TRBJ2-7; unclear D gene. V lost 1 base, J lost 5 bases, and 9 bases lay in between. CDR1 and CDR2 from the germline V gene are SGHDN and FVKESK. The CDR3 totals 13 residues. The CDR3 region has the DNA TGTGCCAGCAGCCAAGGCCAGCTGGACGAGCAGTACTTC. It is translated as CASSQGQLDEQYF.

This clonotype was observed a handful of times. The J gene is TRBJ2-7, the V gene TRBV28; 11 bases align to TRBD2. The V segment lost 6 bases and the J segment 9 bases; nucleotides outside the gene matches: 4. The CDR3 consists of 12 residues. Germline CDR1 MDHEN, CDR2 SYDVKM. CDR3 nucleotide sequence: TGTGCCAGCAGCGGACTAGCGGGTAGGCAGTACTTC. Translating it yields CASSGLAGRQYF.

This clonotype was seen ten or more times. The rearrangement joins TRBV5-1 to TRBJ1-1; 10 bases line up with TRBD1. V was pared by 4 bases and J by 4 bases, with 7 bases of the junction left unmatched. CDR1 is SGHRS, CDR2 YFSETQ, per germline. This CDR3 has 15 residues. The CDR3 here is CASSNLRTGGTEAFF. The CDR3 region has the DNA TGCGCCAGCAGCAACCTTCGGACAGGGGGCACTGAAGCTTTCTTT.

The rearrangement joins TRBV28 to TRBJ2-5, with TRBD1 matching over 7 bases. The CDR3 consists of 13 residues. Germline V CDR1 and CDR2: MDHEN, SYDVKM. V dropped 8 bases and J dropped 2; count of bases not matched to a gene: 5. This CDR3 reads CASAGTEQETQYF. The CDR3 DNA sequence: TGTGCCAGCGCCGGGACAGAACAAGAGACCCAGTACTTC.

This clonotype was detected ten times or more. This chain joins TRBV28 and TRBJ2-7, with D maybe TRBD2 (6 bases). Trimming stripped 0 bases from V and 5 bases from J, with 17 bases between. The CDR3 totals 16 residues. Germline V gene data show CDR1 as MDHEN and CDR2 as SYDVKM. CDR3 coding DNA: TGTGCCAGCAGTTTATGGAAGGGGCTAGCGATGAACGAGCAGTACTTC. Protein: CASSLWKGLAMNEQYF.

This clonotype was recorded at least ten times. The chain recombines TRBV7-2 with TRBJ2-1; 10 bases map to TRBD1. From germline, CDR1 is SGHTA and CDR2 FQGNSA. After removal of 5 bases from V and 4 bases from J, the junction contained 5 bases not matched to a gene. The length of the CDR3 is 15 residues. CDR3 sequence (DNA): TGTGCCAGCAGCCTGGACAGGGGGAAATACAATGAGCAGTTCTTC. Translating gives CASSLDRGKYNEQFF.

The rearrangement uses TRBV27 and TRBJ1-4; TRBD1 matches 9 bases. Germline values: CDR1 MNHEY, CDR2 SMNVEV (reference sequence). The junction had 4 bases not matched to a gene; V was cut back by 1 base and J by 7 bases. CDR3 length: 15 residues. The CDR3 here is CASSLWTGAGEKLFF. The CDR3, as DNA: TGTGCCAGCAGTTTATGGACAGGGGCTGGTGAAAAACTGTTTTTT.

Details on this clonotype: A read error may explain this, as a much larger clone is one base away. The chain employs TRBV3-1 and TRBJ2-1, with 9 bases identical to TRBD2. CDR1 and CDR2 (germline): LGHDT, YNNKEL (reference sequence). The CDR3 covers 15 residues. In DNA form, the CDR3 reads TGTACCAGCAGCCGGAGCGGGAGGAACTACAATGAGCAGTTCTTC. Translating gives CTSSRSGRNYNEQFF.

This clonotype was seen many times. V and J are TRBV5-1 and TRBJ2-1; D unclear. Trimming removed 0 bases at V and 0 bases at J, with 10 bases between. The V gene's germline CDR1 is SGHRS and CDR2 YFSETQ. The length of the CDR3 is 16 residues. CDR3 amino acids: CASSLDWSVSYNEQFF. In nucleotides, the CDR3 is TGCGCCAGCAGCTTGGATTGGTCCGTCTCCTACAATGAGCAGTTCTTC.

The chain combines TRBV20-1 with TRBJ2-1; 8 bases map to TRBD2. The CDR3 is made up of 13 amino acids. Germline CDR1 is DFQATT and CDR2 is SNEGSKA (reference sequence). In nucleotides, the CDR3 is TGCGGTACACGAGCGGGAGATTACAATGAGCAGTTCTTC. Amino acids: CGTRAGDYNEQFF.

The rearrangement links TRBV20-1 to TRBJ2-1; D gene ambiguous. In germline, CDR1 is DFQATT, CDR2 SNEGSKA (reference sequence). V gave up 0 bases and J gave up 0 bases, with 9 bases separating them. The CDR3 has 15 amino acids. The DNA of the CDR3 is TGCAGTGCTAGAGATCGGGCTACCTCCTACAATGAGCAGTTCTTC. This encodes CSARDRATSYNEQFF.

This clonotype was recorded many times. This rearrangement joins TRBV28 to TRBJ2-7; 7 positions match TRBD1. The germline CDR1 and CDR2 sequences are MDHEN and SYDVKM. The CDR3 length is 12 residues. With 6 bases clipped from V and 7 bases from J, the junction kept 6 bases outside the gene matches. The CDR3: CASSVQGLEQYF. DNA of the CDR3: TGTGCCAGCAGCGTACAGGGGCTGGAGCAGTACTTC.

This clonotype was recorded at least ten times. The chain is built from TRBV7-3 and TRBJ2-1, with 7 bases identical to TRBD1. With 4 bases clipped from V and 2 bases from J, the junction kept 5 bases outside the gene matches. This CDR3 spans 15 amino acids. Per the germline V gene, CDR1 is SGHTA and CDR2 is FQGTGA. CDR3 DNA: TGTGCCAGCAGCTCGACAGGGAACACCTACAATGAGCAGTTCTTC. It specifies CASSSTGNTYNEQFF.

Ten or more counts support this clonotype. J is TRBJ2-7 and V is TRBV3-1; D is unclear. CDR3 length: 15 residues. Germline-derived CDR1 and CDR2 are LGHDT and YNNKEL (reference sequence). Trimming took 1 base from V and 1 from J, leaving 11 bases between them. CDR3 amino acids: CASSQGTQRSYEQYF. As DNA, the CDR3 is TGTGCCAGCAGCCAAGGAACCCAACGGTCCTACGAGCAGTACTTC.

This chain joins TRBV14 and TRBJ2-7, with 7 bases identical to TRBD1. The trim removed 0 bases at V and 2 bases at J, leaving 4 bases unmatched. The CDR3 has 15 residues. CDR1 SGHDN and CDR2 FVKESK come from the germline V gene. Here the CDR3 reads CASSQETGAAYEQYF. The CDR3, as DNA: TGTGCCAGCAGCCAAGAAACAGGGGCGGCCTACGAGCAGTACTTC. Based on the CDR3 plus reference TRBV14 and TRBJ2-7, the full variable domain is EAGVTQFPSHSVIEKGQTVTLRCDPISGHDNLYWYRRVMGKEIKFLLHFVKESKQDESGMPNNRFLAERTGGTYSTLKVQPAELEDSGVYFCASSQETGAAYEQYFGPGTRLTVT.

Many counts were recorded for this clonotype. The chain combines TRBV11-2 with TRBJ2-7; TRBD2 agrees at 8 bases. The germline V gene has CDR1 SGHAT and CDR2 FQNNGV. The CDR3 length is 15 residues. Trimming removed 1 base from V and 3 bases from J; junction bases left unmatched: 5. The CDR3 region has the DNA TGTGCCAGCAGCTTAGCTGTTAGCGGGGTCTACGAGCAGTACTTC. Amino acid sequence: CASSLAVSGVYEQYF. Complete variable domain (other parts from reference TRBV11-2 and TRBJ2-7): EAGVAQSPRYKIIEKRQSVAFWCNPISGHATLYWYQQILGQGPKLLIQFQNNGVVDDSQLPKDRFSAERLKGVDSTLKIQPAKLEDSAVYLCASSLAVSGVYEQYFGPGTRLTVT.